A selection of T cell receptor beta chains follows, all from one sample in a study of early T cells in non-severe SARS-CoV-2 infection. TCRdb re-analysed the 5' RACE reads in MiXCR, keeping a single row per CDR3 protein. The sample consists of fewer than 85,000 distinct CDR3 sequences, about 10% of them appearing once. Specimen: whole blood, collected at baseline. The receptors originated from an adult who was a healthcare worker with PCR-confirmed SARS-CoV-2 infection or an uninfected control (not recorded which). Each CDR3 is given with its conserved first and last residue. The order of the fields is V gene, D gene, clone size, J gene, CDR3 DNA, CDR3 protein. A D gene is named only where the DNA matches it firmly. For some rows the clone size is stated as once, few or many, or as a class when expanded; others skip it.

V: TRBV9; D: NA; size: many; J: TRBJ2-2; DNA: TGTGCCAGCAGCGTAGGACAGGAAATGACCGGGGAGCTGTTTTTT; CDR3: CASSVGQEMTGELFF
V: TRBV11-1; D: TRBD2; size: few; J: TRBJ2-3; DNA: TGTGCCAGCAGTAAAGCGGGGGCGACCACAGATACGCAGTATTTT; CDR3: CASSKAGATTDTQYF
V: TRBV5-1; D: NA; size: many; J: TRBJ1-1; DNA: TGCGCCAGCAGCACCGGCAGGTCTGACACTGAAGCTTTCTTT; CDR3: CASSTGRSDTEAFF
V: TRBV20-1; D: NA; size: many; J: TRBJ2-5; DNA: TGCAGTGCTAGATCCGGGGGGCCCCAAGAGACCCAGTACTTC; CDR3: CSARSGGPQETQYF
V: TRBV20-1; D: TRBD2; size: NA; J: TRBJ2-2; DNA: TGCAGTGCTACCGGGAGGAGCGGGGAGCTGTTTTTT; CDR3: CSATGRSGELFF
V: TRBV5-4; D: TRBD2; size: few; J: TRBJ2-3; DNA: TGTGCCAGCGACACATCTGGCGGGGGAGGAGATACGCAGTATTTT; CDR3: CASDTSGGGGDTQYF
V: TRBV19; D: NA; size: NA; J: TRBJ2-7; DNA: TGTGCCAGTAGTCCCCCGGGGTCCTACGAGCAGTACTTC; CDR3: CASSPPGSYEQYF
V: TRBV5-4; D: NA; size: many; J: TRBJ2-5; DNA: TGTGCCAGCAGCCAGACGGCCACCAGAGACCAGTACTTC; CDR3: CASSQTATRDQYF
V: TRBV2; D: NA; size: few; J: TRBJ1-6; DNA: TGTGCCAGCAGTTGGACAGCCAGCTCTTCACCCCTCCACTTT; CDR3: CASSWTASSSPLHF
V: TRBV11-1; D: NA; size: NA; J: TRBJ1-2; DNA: TGTGCCAGCAGCTTAGGTCCCGGCAACTATGGCTACACCTTC; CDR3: CASSLGPGNYGYTF
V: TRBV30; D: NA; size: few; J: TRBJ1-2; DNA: TGTGCCTGGACCCGAGTGGGGGCCAGCAGCTATGGCTACACCTTC; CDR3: CAWTRVGASSYGYTF
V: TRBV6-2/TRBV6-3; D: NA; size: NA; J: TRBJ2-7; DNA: TGTGCCAGCAGTTACAGGACAGTCAGCTCCTACGAGCAGTACTTC; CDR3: CASSYRTVSSYEQYF
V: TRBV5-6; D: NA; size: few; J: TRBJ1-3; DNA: TGTGCCAGCAGCTTGTTAGGGGCGGACACCATATATTTT; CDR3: CASSLLGADTIYF
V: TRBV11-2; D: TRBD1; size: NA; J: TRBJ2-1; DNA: TGTGCCAGCAGCTCCGGGACAGTTGGGGGCTTTGAGCAGTTCTTC; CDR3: CASSSGTVGGFEQFF
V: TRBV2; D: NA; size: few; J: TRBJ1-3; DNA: TGTGCCAGCAGCCCTAGGGTTTCTGGGGCTTCAGGAAACACCATATATTTT; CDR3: CASSPRVSGASGNTIYF
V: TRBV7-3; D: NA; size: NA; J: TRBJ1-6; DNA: TGTGCCAGCAGCCTAGGAGGGAGCTCCTATAATTCACCCCTCCACTTT; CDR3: CASSLGGSSYNSPLHF
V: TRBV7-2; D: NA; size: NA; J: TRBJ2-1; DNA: TGTGCCAGCAGCTTATTTTCTGGGTCCTACAATGAGCAGTTCTTC; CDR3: CASSLFSGSYNEQFF
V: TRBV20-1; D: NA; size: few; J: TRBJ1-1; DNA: TGCAGTGCGGGGAACAGGGATGGGGCTTTCTTT; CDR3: CSAGNRDGAFF
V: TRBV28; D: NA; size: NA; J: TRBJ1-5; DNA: TGTGCCAGCAGTTCCAACAGGGAAATTAGCAATCAGCCCCAGCATTTT; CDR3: CASSSNREISNQPQHF
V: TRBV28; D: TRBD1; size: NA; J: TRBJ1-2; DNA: TGTGCCAGCAGTGACATTTACGGGACAGCCTATGGCTACACCTTC; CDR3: CASSDIYGTAYGYTF
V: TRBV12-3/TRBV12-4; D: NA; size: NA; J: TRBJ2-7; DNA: TGTGCCAGCAGTTTAGTAGGGTACGGGGGCGAGCAGTACTTC; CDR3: CASSLVGYGGEQYF
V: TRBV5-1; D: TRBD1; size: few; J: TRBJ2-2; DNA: TGCGCCAGCAGCTGGGGCATCCTAGGGGGCGACACCGGGGAGCTGTTTTTT; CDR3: CASSWGILGGDTGELFF
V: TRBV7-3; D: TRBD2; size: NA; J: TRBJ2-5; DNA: TGTGCCAGCAGCAGAGTCGGACTAGCTGAAGAGACCCAGTACTTC; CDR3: CASSRVGLAEETQYF